Presented here are 15 T cell receptor beta chains from one specimen sequenced in a study of CD4+ T cells in melanoma. Some clones are missing from TCRdb's copy, which holds only in-frame ones; the method was immunoSEQ multiplex PCR. The sample lists over 45,000 clones, about 72% seen once, with roughly 4.5% in the top ten. Sequenced sample: tumor tissue. The receptors come from a human donor with melanoma.

The CDR3 loop reads CASSSTTDVYTGELFF. CDR3 DNA sequence: TGCGCCAGCAGCTCCACCACCGACGTTTACACCGGGGAGCTGTTTTTT. The genes are TRBV5-1 and TRBJ2-2; no firm D call. Trimming cost V 3 bases and J 3 bases, with 15 bases left between them. CDR1 is SGHRS, CDR2 YFSETQ, per germline. CDR3 size: 16 residues.

This chain joins TRBV5-6 and TRBJ1-5; weak D call: TRBD1 (6 bases). Between the trimmed V and J ends, which lost 1 base and 7 bases, there was a span of 12 bases. CDR1 and CDR2 from the germline V gene are SGHDT and YYEEEE. The CDR3 covers 14 residues. The CDR3 region has the DNA TGTGCCAGCAGCTTGATAGGGGGGCGGCAGCCCCAGCATTTT. Translating gives CASSLIGGRQPQHF.

V usage is TRBV13 and J usage is TRBJ2-3, with D unresolved. The germline gives CDR1 PRHDT, CDR2 FYEKMQ (reference sequence). The ends were cut back, 5 bases at V and 1 base at J, with 4 bases in the middle. The CDR3 has 12 amino acids. The CDR3 loop is CASSRRTDTQYF. The DNA for the CDR3 is TGTGCCAGCAGCCGGCGCACAGATACGCAGTATTTT. The variable domain in full, with the rest retrieved from reference TRBV13 and TRBJ2-3, is AAGVIQSPRHLIKEKRETATLKCYPIPRHDTVYWYQQGPGQDPQFLISFYEKMQSDKGSIPDRFSAQQFSDYHSELNMSSLELGDSALYFCASSRRTDTQYFGPGTRLTVL.

This clone was recorded many times. This chain connects TRBV5-1 to TRBJ2-7; 11 bases match TRBD1. Germline-derived CDR1 and CDR2 are SGHRS and YFSETQ. The CDR3 length is 17 residues. Trimming cost V 0 bases and J 3 bases; bases outside gene matches: 8. CDR3: CASSLGDRGTPNYEQYF. The CDR3, as DNA: TGCGCCAGCAGCTTGGGGGACAGGGGGACTCCGAACTACGAGCAGTACTTC.

The chain combines TRBV10-3 with TRBJ1-5; 7 bases agree with TRBD1. The CDR3 is made up of 13 amino acids. Germline V gene lookup returns CDR1 ENHRY and CDR2 SYGVKD. J gave up 6 bases and V 6 bases, and 5 bases lay outside the gene matches. The CDR3 here is CAIRGDRTQPQHF. CDR3 in DNA: TGTGCCATCAGGGGGGACAGAACTCAGCCCCAGCATTTT.

V gene TRBV19 combines with J gene TRBJ1-6; TRBD1 aligns across 8 bases. This CDR3 has 16 amino acids. Germline V gene data show CDR1 as LNHDA and CDR2 as SQIVND (reference sequence). With V trimmed by 3 bases and J by 10 bases, 11 bases remained unmatched. For the CDR3, the DNA is TGTGCCAGTAGTATTGGGACGCAGGGGGCGCGGTCACCCCTCCACTTT. Translating it yields CASSIGTQGARSPLHF.

This clone was detected only a few times. J is TRBJ1-6 and V is TRBV25-1; D is possibly TRBD1 (5 bases). The CDR3 is 12 amino acids. CDR1 is MGHDK and CDR2 is SYGVNS in the germline V gene. The ends were cut back, 3 bases at V and 14 bases at J, with 11 bases in the middle. This chain's CDR3 is CASSETAGALHF. The CDR3, as DNA: TGTGCCAGCAGTGAGACAGCGGGGGCCCTCCACTTT.

The rearrangement links TRBV5-1 to TRBJ2-5; 9 bases are shared with TRBD2. This CDR3 region has 15 residues. CDR1 SGHRS and CDR2 YFSETQ come from the germline V gene. The trim removed 3 bases at V and 2 bases at J, leaving 5 bases unmatched. CDR3 sequence reads: CASSWGTSRQETQYF. In DNA form, the CDR3 reads TGCGCCAGCAGCTGGGGGACTAGCAGACAAGAGACCCAGTACTTC.

This clone was counted between two and nine times. The rearrangement joins TRBV4-3 to TRBJ1-1; maybe TRBD1 (5 bases). The germline V gene encodes CDR1 LGHNA and CDR2 YSLEER. The CDR3 runs to 14 residues. Trimming took 0 bases from V and 5 from J, leaving 10 bases between them. The CDR3 DNA sequence: TGCGCCAGCAGCCAAGACCAGGGTCGTACTGAAGCTTTCTTT. Protein sequence: CASSQDQGRTEAFF.

This rearrangement joins TRBV19 to TRBJ1-1, with 9 bases aligning to TRBD1. CDR3 length: 16 residues. Germline trimming cut 5 bases from V and 6 bases from J; bases unmatched to any gene: 13. The germline V gene has CDR1 LNHDA and CDR2 SQIVND (reference sequence). The CDR3 DNA follows: TGTGCCAGTAGTGGCTGGACAGGGGCGTATCAACCTGAAGCTTTCTTT. The encoded protein is CASSGWTGAYQPEAFF. Full variable domain (missing parts from reference TRBV19 and TRBJ1-1): DGGITQSPKYLFRKEGQNVTLSCEQNLNHDAMYWYRQDPGQGLRLIYYSQIVNDFQKGDIAEGYSVSREKKESFPLTVTSAQKNPTAFYLCASSGWTGAYQPEAFFGQGTRLTVV.

The genes are TRBV5-6 and TRBJ1-1; D might be TRBD1 (5 bases). From germline, CDR1 is SGHDT and CDR2 YYEEEE. This CDR3 is 14 amino acids long. Trimming removed 1 base at V and 6 bases at J, with 13 bases between. DNA of the CDR3: TGTGCCAGCAGCTTGATGGGTAGGGGCGCTGAAGCTTTCTTT. It translates to CASSLMGRGAEAFF. The whole variable domain, remainder taken from reference TRBV5-6 and TRBJ1-1, is DAGVTQSPTHLIKTRGQQVTLRCSPKSGHDTVSWYQQALGQGPQFIFQYYEEEERQRGNFPDRFSGHQFPNYSSELNVNALLLGDSALYLCASSLMGRGAEAFFGQGTRLTVV.

The chain joins TRBV7-8 to TRBJ1-4; unclear D gene. V gave up 0 bases and J gave up 10 bases, with 12 bases separating them. Germline CDR1 SGHVS, CDR2 FQNEAQ. This CDR3 is 14 amino acids long. The chain's CDR3 is CASSLARREGKLFF. CDR3 coding DNA: TGTGCCAGCAGCTTAGCCCGCCGGGAGGGAAAACTGTTTTTT.

CDR3 bases: TGTGCCACCAGCAGACAGACAGTTGCTGGAAACACCATATATTTT. This codes for CATSRQTVAGNTIYF. J is TRBJ1-3 and V is TRBV15, with D possibly being TRBD1 (5 bases). The CDR3 length is 15 residues. Trimming pared 2 bases from V and 2 bases from J, leaving 10 bases between. The V gene's germline CDR1 is LNHNV and CDR2 YYDKDF (reference sequence).

The chain carries TRBV5-5 and TRBJ1-1; the D is unclear. This CDR3 region has 14 residues. V lost 0 bases and J lost 0, with 6 bases in between. Germline CDR1 and CDR2: SGHKS and YYEKEE (reference sequence). The DNA of the CDR3 is TGTGCCAGCAGCTTGGGGGGTCTGAACACTGAAGCTTTCTTT. Its translation is CASSLGGLNTEAFF.

V is TRBV9 and J is TRBJ1-1, with D possibly TRBD1 on 6 matching bases. This CDR3 is built from 13 residues. The ends were cut back, 3 bases at V and 7 bases at J, with 13 bases in the middle. The germline gives CDR1 SGDLS, CDR2 YYNGEE. CDR3 nucleotides: TGTGCCAGCAGCGCCCGACAGGAGGGTGAAGCTTTCTTT. Amino acid sequence: CASSARQEGEAFF.